One and the same sample provided the 29 T cell receptor beta chains below, sequenced in a study of PD-L1 blockade in urothelial cancer (dated by TCRdb to 2015 to 2018). Receptor amplification or capture employed the immunoSEQ multiplex PCR assay. Imported from immuneACCESS, the table was reduced by TCRdb to in-frame sequences with V and J called. These copies leave out some clones; in studies compared against another copy, an unresolved V gene accounts for under half, and the cause of the remainder is not known. The sample table contains approximately 110,000 clones; only one count was recorded for 80% to 95% of them. The ten biggest clones cover around 4% of the sample. The time point label for this specimen denotes: peripheral blood 6 weeks after treatment start. The starting material was PBMCs, obtained around atezolizumab (anti-PD-L1) treatment. Source of these receptors: a man in his 60s with urothelial cancer.

The chain uses TRBV29-1 and TRBJ2-3; 10 bases are a match to TRBD2. Germline V gene sequence: CDR1 SQVTM, CDR2 ANQGSEA. Germline trimming cut 7 bases from V and 4 bases from J; bases unmatched to any gene: 14. This CDR3 spans 16 amino acids. CDR3 nucleotides: TGCAGCGGTATCGTGACTAGCGGGTGGTTGGCAGATACGCAGTATTTT. The encoded protein is CSGIVTSGWLADTQYF.

CDR3 region: CATSRDRLAGDQETQYF. Here the CDR3 DNA reads TGTGCCACCAGCAGAGATCGGCTAGCGGGTGACCAAGAGACCCAGTACTTC. This chain links TRBV15 with TRBJ2-5; 8 bases fit TRBD2. V gave up 0 bases and J gave up 0 bases; unmatched junction bases: 6. CDR3 length equals 17 residues. Germline lookup yields CDR1 LNHNV and CDR2 YYDKDF (reference sequence).

This chain uses TRBV5-1 with TRBJ2-2; D is possibly TRBD2 (6 bases). Germline lookup yields CDR1 SGHRS and CDR2 YFSETQ. Trimming took off 9 bases at V and 5 bases at J, with 17 bases between the two ends. This CDR3 is 14 amino acids long. CDR3 residues: CATRLVPQTGELFF. CDR3 nucleotide sequence: TGCGCCACTAGACTAGTCCCGCAGACCGGGGAGCTGTTTTTT.

The J gene is TRBJ2-3, the V gene TRBV5-4, with TRBD1 matching over 7 bases. The ends lost 1 base at V and 4 bases at J; junction bases unmatched: 6. Germline loops: CDR1 SGHNT, CDR2 YYREEE (reference sequence). The CDR3 is made up of 15 amino acids. This CDR3 reads CASSLRRGSSDTQYF. CDR3 bases: TGTGCCAGCAGCTTGCGCAGGGGGTCGTCAGATACGCAGTATTTT.

The V and J genes are TRBV15 and TRBJ1-1, with a possible D match to TRBD1 (6 bases). Germline V CDR1 and CDR2: LNHNV, YYDKDF (reference sequence). Deletions cut 0 bases from V and 4 bases from J, with 9 bases between. The CDR3 sequence is 14 residues long. The CDR3 loop reads CATSREGQITEAFF. In DNA, the CDR3 is TGTGCCACCAGCAGAGAGGGACAAATCACTGAAGCTTTCTTT.

The V call is TRBV7-2, the J call TRBJ2-1, with D possibly matching TRBD2 (6 bases). Trimming shortened V by 5 bases and J by 9 bases, and 26 bases separated the two germline ends. CDR1 is SGHTA and CDR2 is FQGNSA in the germline V gene. The CDR3 is 17 residues long. CDR3 nucleotides: TGTGCCAGCAGCAGGAATTCAGGGACTCGAAAGACAAGTGAGCAGTTCTTC. Protein product: CASSRNSGTRKTSEQFF.

This clone was recorded a few times. This chain uses TRBV19 with TRBJ2-3; the D gene is possibly TRBD2 (7 bases). V was shortened by 4 bases and J by 1 base, with 15 bases between the two germline ends. The CDR3 spans 16 residues. Germline assignment: CDR1 LNHDA and CDR2 SQIVND (reference sequence). In nucleotides, the CDR3 is TGTGCCAGTAGTAGGGGGCTAACTAGCGGCACAGATACGCAGTATTTT. Amino acid sequence: CASSRGLTSGTDTQYF.

The chain combines TRBV6-1 with TRBJ1-1, with TRBD1 as a possible D gene (5 bases). The V end lost 5 bases, the J end lost 0 bases, and 13 bases lay between the germline ends. The germline CDR1 and CDR2 sequences are MNHNS and SASEGT. This CDR3 has 15 amino acids. CDR3 sequence reads: CASSQIREMNTEAFF. The CDR3 DNA is TGTGCCAGCAGTCAGATCAGGGAAATGAACACTGAAGCTTTCTTT.

The chain recombines TRBV5-4 with TRBJ1-2; 7 bases fit TRBD1. The J segment lost 2 bases and the V segment lost 1 base, leaving 5 bases of the junction unmatched. Germline V CDR1 and CDR2: SGHNT, YYREEE (reference sequence). The CDR3 is 15 residues long. The CDR3 DNA reads as TGTGCCAGCAGCTTGTTAAGAGGGGGCAACTATGGCTACACCTTC. Protein sequence: CASSLLRGGNYGYTF.

This chain links TRBV2 with TRBJ2-5; 7 positions agree with TRBD2. CDR3 size: 13 residues. Germline V gene lookup returns CDR1 SNHLY and CDR2 FYNNEI. V lost 5 bases and J lost 4; bases outside the gene matches: 4. The CDR3 region has the DNA TGTGCCAGCAGTAAGACGGGGGGAGAGACCCAGTACTTC. This translates into CASSKTGGETQYF.

This chain links TRBV29-1 with TRBJ1-1; TRBD1 agrees at 7 bases. V lost 5 bases, J lost 8 bases, and 8 bases stayed unmatched. Germline assignment: CDR1 SQVTM and CDR2 ANQGSEA. The CDR3 has 12 amino acids. CDR3 coding DNA: TGCAGCGTTTTACGAGGACAGGAAGAAGCTTTCTTT. It encodes CSVLRGQEEAFF.

V is TRBV14 and J is TRBJ1-1, with D uncertain. CDR3 length: 13 residues. Germline V CDR1 and CDR2: SGHDN, FVKESK. V gave up 1 base and J gave up 7 bases, with 10 bases separating them. The chain's CDR3 is CASSQGSIFEAFF. In DNA, the CDR3 is TGTGCCAGCAGCCAAGGTTCTATTTTTGAAGCTTTCTTT.

The chain carries TRBV6-1 and TRBJ1-1, with TRBD1 identical over 8 bases. Per germline, CDR1 MNHNS and CDR2 SASEGT. V shed 4 bases, J shed 1 base, and the junction held 8 bases outside the gene matches. This CDR3 has 16 amino acids. CDR3 loop: CASSVHQGAPNTEAFF. The CDR3, as DNA: TGTGCCAGCAGTGTTCACCAGGGGGCGCCGAACACTGAAGCTTTCTTT.

The chain combines TRBV18 with TRBJ2-1, with 11 bases identical to TRBD1. J lost 3 bases, V lost 2 bases, and 6 bases had no gene match. This CDR3 comprises 17 residues. CDR1 is KGHSH and CDR2 is LQKENI in the germline V gene. The CDR3 DNA reads as TGTGCCAGCTCACCAAGGGGTGGGACAGGGGGCTACAATGAGCAGTTCTTC. Amino acids: CASSPRGGTGGYNEQFF.

CDR3 residues: CASLKRGGYEQFF. The CDR3 nucleotides are TGTGCCAGTCTGAAGCGGGGGGGCTATGAGCAGTTCTTC. V usage is TRBV19 and J usage is TRBJ2-1; 10 nucleotides align to TRBD2. Germline V gene sequence: CDR1 LNHDA, CDR2 SQIVND (reference sequence). The trim removed 8 bases at V and 8 bases at J, leaving 6 bases unmatched. CDR3 length equals 13 residues.

This clone was seen just once. The chain carries TRBV25-1 and TRBJ1-1, with D possibly TRBD1 on 5 matching bases. Germline V CDR1 and CDR2: MGHDK, SYGVNS. The CDR3 is 15 residues long. The ends were cut back, 3 bases at V and 1 base at J, with 12 bases in the middle. Here the CDR3 reads CASSDHRTGNTEAFF. In DNA, the CDR3 is TGTGCCAGCAGTGACCACAGGACGGGGAACACTGAAGCTTTCTTT.

This clone was recorded once. The chain links TRBV27 to TRBJ2-5; TRBD1 might be the D (5 bases). Germline loops: CDR1 MNHEY, CDR2 SMNVEV (reference sequence). V shed 5 bases and J shed 5 bases, with 18 bases lying between them. This CDR3 is 15 amino acids long. In DNA form, the CDR3 reads TGTGCCAGCAGTCCCCATCCCAGGGCAGGTGAGACCCAGTACTTC. This gives the protein CASSPHPRAGETQYF.

This clone has only one observation. J is TRBJ2-1 and V is TRBV5-6, with TRBD2 matching 8 bases. The CDR3 runs 12 residues. Germline lookup yields CDR1 SGHDT and CDR2 YYEEEE. V lost 1 base, J lost 10 bases, and 1 base stayed unmatched. The CDR3 DNA sequence: TGTGCCAGCAGCTTGAGCGGGAGAGAGCAGTTCTTC. Protein sequence: CASSLSGREQFF.

About this clone: The junction departs from germline at one end; a sequencing error may be responsible. This chain connects TRBV4-3 to TRBJ2-1; no clear D gene. The CDR3 loop spans 16 amino acids. CDR1 is LGHNA, CDR2 YSLEER, per germline. CDR3 nucleotide sequence: TGCGCCAGCAGCCAAGATAAATCCCTCTCCGACAATGAGCAGTTCTTC. The encoded protein is CASSQDKSLSDNEQFF.

The chain combines TRBV19 with TRBJ1-1, with D tentatively TRBD1 (5 bases). In germline, CDR1 is LNHDA, CDR2 SQIVND (reference sequence). The CDR3 is made up of 12 amino acids. V lost 8 bases to trimming and J lost 5 bases, with 12 bases between them. The CDR3, as DNA: TGTGCCAGTTCTAGGGGAGGAACTGAAGCTTTCTTT. This sequence encodes CASSRGGTEAFF.

The chain is built from TRBV2 and TRBJ2-1; 9 nucleotides line up with TRBD2. Germline lookup yields CDR1 SNHLY and CDR2 FYNNEI. This CDR3 is 18 amino acids long. V was clipped by 3 bases and J by 1 base; unmatched bases: 10. The DNA of the CDR3 is TGTGCCAGCAGTGATATTCGCGGGGGGGCTTCGTCCTACAATGAGCAGTTCTTC. This translates into CASSDIRGGASSYNEQFF.

This clone was picked up one time. In nucleotides, the CDR3 is TGTGCCAGCAGTGAATTCTATAATGAAAAACTGTTTTTT. This codes for CASSEFYNEKLFF. This chain joins TRBV6-1 and TRBJ1-4; D unresolved. The V end was cut by 2 bases, the J end by 4 bases, with 5 bases between. CDR1 MNHNS and CDR2 SASEGT come from the germline V gene. This CDR3 is 13 amino acids long.

CDR3 amino acids: CASNRDTRTGELFF. The CDR3 DNA sequence: TGTGCCAGTAACCGGGACACACGGACCGGGGAGCTGTTTTTT. The rearrangement joins TRBV6-1 to TRBJ2-2, with D perhaps TRBD1 (6 bases). V lost 9 bases and J lost 5, with 16 bases in between. The CDR3 loop spans 14 amino acids. The V gene's germline CDR1 is MNHNS and CDR2 SASEGT.

This chain links TRBV7-2 with TRBJ2-3; 12 bases match TRBD2. J gave up 0 bases and V 4 bases, and 8 bases lay outside the gene matches. This CDR3 has 18 amino acids. CDR1 is SGHTA, CDR2 FQGNSA, per germline. CDR3 protein: CASSSRDGTSGSTDTQYF. CDR3 bases: TGTGCCAGCAGCTCACGCGACGGGACTAGCGGGAGCACAGATACGCAGTATTTT. Based on the CDR3 plus reference TRBV7-2 and TRBJ2-3, the full variable domain is GAGVSQSPSNKVTEKGKDVELRCDPISGHTALYWYRQSLGQGLEFLIYFQGNSAPDKSGLPSDRFSAERTGGSVSTLTIQRTQQEDSAVYLCASSSRDGTSGSTDTQYFGPGTRLTVL.

This clone was picked up one time. The chain couples TRBV4-1 to TRBJ1-5; D is unclear. Looked up from germline, CDR1 is MGHRA and CDR2 is YSYEKL. The CDR3 is 14 residues long. V was trimmed by 0 bases and J by 5 bases, leaving 8 bases between them. CDR3 amino acids: CASSQEAPDQPQHF. Here the CDR3 DNA reads TGCGCCAGCAGCCAAGAGGCCCCAGATCAGCCCCAGCATTTT.

This clone was detected once. V is TRBV5-1 and J is TRBJ1-2; 12 bases match TRBD1. In germline, CDR1 is SGHRS, CDR2 YFSETQ. There are 15 residues in the CDR3. V was clipped by 3 bases and J by 6 bases; unmatched bases: 6. In nucleotides, the CDR3 is TGCGCCAGCAGCTGGGGACAGGGGGCGCTTGATGGCTACACCTTC. It codes for CASSWGQGALDGYTF.

The V call is TRBV4-1, the J call TRBJ2-7; maybe TRBD2 (7 bases). The V gene lost 3 bases and the J gene lost 2 bases, with 29 bases spanning the gap. Germline V gene sequence: CDR1 MGHRA, CDR2 YSYEKL. The CDR3 totals 20 residues. The CDR3 sequence: CASSHPRGGQSLAAAYEQYF. CDR3 bases: TGCGCCAGCAGCCACCCTAGGGGGGGACAAAGTCTAGCGGCCGCCTACGAGCAGTACTTC.

CDR3 region: CRVGGTGYTF. The CDR3 DNA reads as TGCAGGGTGGGGGGGACCGGCTACACCTTC. This chain joins TRBV20-1 and TRBJ1-2; D might be TRBD1 (5 bases). CDR3 length: 10 residues. Germline V gives CDR1 DFQATT, CDR2 SNEGSKA (reference sequence).

This chain connects TRBV5-1 to TRBJ2-1; D not certain. With 0 bases removed from V and 6 bases from J, the gap between germline ends came to 4 bases. Germline CDR1 reads SGHRS; CDR2 reads YFSETQ. The CDR3 contains 12 residues. The CDR3 sequence: CASSLDGNEQFF. CDR3 in DNA: TGCGCCAGCAGCTTGGACGGCAATGAGCAGTTCTTC.